The TCR beta chain under discussion was sequenced for a study of shared clonotypes between healthy human individuals. Per sorted-subset replicate PCR, input was roughly 220 ng DNA, representing roughly 30,000 T cell genomes. In the authors' methods: Junction-only immunoSEQ sequences carried no quality scores, so filtering differed. Profiling relied on immunoSEQ multiplex PCR, and the TCRdb table lists in-frame clones only, not all of them. The V and J calls and clone size are taken from that table; D and trimming were inferred from the DNA. The table has about 520,000 clones, 90% to 96% seen once. The germline gives CDR1 SGHRS, CDR2 YFSETQ. The CDR3 is 15 residues long. Trimming took off 0 bases at V and 7 bases at J, with 13 bases between the two ends.

The receptor was derived from a woman between 25 and 40 years old in good health. Sequencing was done on a sample of naive CD4+ T cells sorted from blood. As for subset: CD45RA+ positively selected. The chain couples TRBV5-1 to TRBJ2-2, with D perhaps TRBD2 (6 bases). CDR3: CASSLDGGEVGELFF. CDR3 in DNA: TGCGCCAGCAGCTTGGACGGAGGGGAGGTCGGGGAGCTGTTTTTT. Full variable domain (remainder filled in from reference TRBV5-1 and TRBJ2-2): KAGVTQTPRYLIKTRGQQVTLSCSPISGHRSVSWYQQTPGQGLQFLFEYFSETQRNKGNFPGRFSGRQFSNSRSEMNVSTLELGDSALYLCASSLDGGEVGELFFGEGSRLTVL.